This TCR beta chain came from a study of beta chain features in type 1 diabetes (dated by TCRdb to the late 2010s). At the level of the whole study: Mean age, gender distribution, total cell number and subset yield were not different between patients and healthy donors. Across all samples, about 110 million sorted cells were examined, and cell number per subset correlated strongly with RNA yield. In the study, TCRB repertoires of sorted circulating CD4+ T cell subsets from recently diagnosed type 1 diabetes patients were compared with those of matched healthy donors. Regulatory and stem cell-like memory subsets were obtained from only 8 patients and roughly 8 healthy donors, while naive and central memory subsets were obtained from all 28 donors. Overall study results and their limits: At VDJ recombination sites, type 1 diabetes patients had fewer insertions and more deleted nucleotides, which implies abnormalities in thymic rearrangement. Because cDNA was sequenced instead of genomic DNA, activated cells with high expression could be over-represented, although the groups did not differ in activation or CD3 levels. Type 1 diabetes patients showed a moderate but significant shortening of TCRB CDR3 length in all four CD4+ subsets. Naive, central memory and regulatory TCRB repertoires appeared to be more similar among patients than among healthy donors. Shorter templates might be favored by PCR, yet because patient and control samples were amplified and corrected together, any such skew would affect both groups equally. HLA sub-analyses involved small numbers of individuals, so any influence of HLA type on TCRB rearrangement remained unresolved.

A note on this clone: No antigen is known for it. No base quality values were provided; no much bigger clone lies one nucleotide off.

From the cysteine through the phenylalanine, the CDR3 covers 13 amino acids. Only CDR3 DNA is held: 39 bases, read in frame from base 1. From the germline V gene (reference sequence), CDR1 is GTSNPN and CDR2 is SVGIG. Ends trimmed: V by 4 bases, J by 3 bases; bases unmatched to a gene: 5. The High Capacity cDNA Reverse Transcription Kit was used to reverse transcribe all of the isolated RNA, meaning that expressed TCRB transcripts were what got sequenced. Survey-depth immunoSEQ sequencing was performed on stem cell-like memory T cell samples, with an average of around 930,000 total reads per sample. After sorted cells were lysed in RLT buffer, RNA was extracted with DNase-treated RNeasy Micro or Mini kits, with the choice depending on cell number. To prevent cross-contamination, each cell subset was processed individually, whereas patient and healthy donor samples were processed jointly. The immunoSEQ multiplex PCR was used to amplify TCRB sequences from cDNA, generating 87-bp fragments that spanned the CDR3 region. Sequencing of the amplicons was done on the Illumina HiSeq platform. The paper's processing steps were these. Synthetic template baselines were used to correct PCR bias computationally, reads within Hamming distance 2 were collapsed, and singletons that could not be merged were discarded. Reads were aligned against IMGT to assign V, D and J genes, CDR3 length and insertions or deletions at six rearrangement sites. Clonotype counts were normalized to sorted cell number within each subset before computing true diversity and Gini coefficients with the tcR R package. The overlap coefficient, calculated on TCRB nucleotide sequences, was used to measure repertoire sharing. This immuneACCESS table, as held by TCRdb, lists in-frame sequences with V and J called but not all clones. Of the missing ones, under half trace to an unresolved V gene in checked studies; the others have no known cause. That table furnishes V, J and clone size, whereas the DNA furnished D and trimming. The sample profile shows approximately 24,000 clones; under 50% of them were found once. Together, the top ten hold 0.25% to 0.35% of the sample.

Each donor gave one peripheral blood draw, approximately 110 mL on average, collected into heparinised tubes. A BD FACSAria II and a panel including CD45RO, CCR7, CD25, CD127, CD95 and CD27 were used to sort naive, central memory, regulatory and stem cell-like memory CD4+ T cells. A purity above 95% was achieved for all sorted populations. Right away, PBMCs were isolated by Lymphoprep density gradient centrifugation and were stained directly, with no culture step. So that batch effects would be minimized, each experiment stained and sorted samples in pairs, pairing one healthy donor with one patient.

The chain was built from TRBV30 and TRBJ1-1, with 7 bases in between that match TRBD1. This receptor was taken from a man aged 25 to 40 with type 1 diabetes. Sequenced input: stem cell memory CD4+ T cells from blood. The sample's cell subset or site label is to be understood as: stem cell-like memory CD4+ T cells. CDR3 region: CAWNRGPDTEAFF. The bases are TGTGCCTGGAATAGGGGGCCGGACACTGAAGCTTTCTTT.